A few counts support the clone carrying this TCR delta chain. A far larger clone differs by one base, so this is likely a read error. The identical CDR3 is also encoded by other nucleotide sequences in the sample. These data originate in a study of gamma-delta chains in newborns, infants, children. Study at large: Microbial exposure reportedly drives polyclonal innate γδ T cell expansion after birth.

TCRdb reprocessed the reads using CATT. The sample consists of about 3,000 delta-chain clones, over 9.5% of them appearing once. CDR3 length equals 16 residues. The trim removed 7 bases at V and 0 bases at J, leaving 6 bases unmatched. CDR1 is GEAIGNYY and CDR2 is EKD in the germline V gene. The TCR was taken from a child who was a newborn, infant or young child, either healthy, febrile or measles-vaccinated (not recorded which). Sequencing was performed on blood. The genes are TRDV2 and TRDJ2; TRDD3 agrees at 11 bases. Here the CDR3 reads CACDVLGDTLTAQLFF. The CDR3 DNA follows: TGTGCCTGCGACGTACTGGGGGATACTTTGACAGCACAACTCTTCTTT.